This TCR beta chain was sequenced during a study of OX40 agonist ivuxolimab in advanced cancers. Germline CDR1 and CDR2: SGHRS and YFSETQ. Trimming took 4 bases from V and 3 from J, leaving 13 bases between them. The CDR3 runs 14 residues. Sequencing was performed with immunoSEQ multiplex PCR; in TCRdb, only in-frame clones are kept and a portion is missing. This sample has some 73,000 clones; just under 90% occur once, and the top ten carry 0.4% to 0.55%. V usage is TRBV5-1 and J usage is TRBJ1-1; D might be TRBD1 (6 bases). The sequence derives from an adult with an advanced solid tumor such as melanoma, head and neck, liver or kidney cancer. The sample was CD4+ or CD8+ T cells sorted from blood, taken in a trial of the OX40 agonist ivuxolimab. CDR3 in amino acids: CASSRGPLDTEAFF. The CDR3 DNA is TGCGCCAGCAGCCGGGGGCCCTTGGACACTGAAGCTTTCTTT.